This T cell receptor beta chain derives from a study of Ad26.COV2.S vaccination and SARS-CoV-2 variants. The protocol was immunoSEQ multiplex PCR, while the TCRdb copy is restricted to in-frame clones and leaves out a portion. The data show fewer than 150,000 clones, with roughly 85% seen just once and 5% held by the top ten. After removal of 6 bases from V and 4 bases from J, the junction contained 7 bases not matched to a gene. Per the germline V gene, CDR1 is MNHEY and CDR2 is SVGAGI. The length of the CDR3 is 15 residues. The specimen comprised peripheral blood, sampled after recovery from COVID-19. This receptor was obtained from a human donor who had recovered from COVID-19. V is TRBV6-5 and J is TRBJ1-4; 8 bases line up with TRBD1. CDR3 DNA sequence: TGTGCCAGCAGGCTCCTACAGGGGGATAATGAAAAACTGTTTTTT. It translates to CASRLLQGDNEKLFF.